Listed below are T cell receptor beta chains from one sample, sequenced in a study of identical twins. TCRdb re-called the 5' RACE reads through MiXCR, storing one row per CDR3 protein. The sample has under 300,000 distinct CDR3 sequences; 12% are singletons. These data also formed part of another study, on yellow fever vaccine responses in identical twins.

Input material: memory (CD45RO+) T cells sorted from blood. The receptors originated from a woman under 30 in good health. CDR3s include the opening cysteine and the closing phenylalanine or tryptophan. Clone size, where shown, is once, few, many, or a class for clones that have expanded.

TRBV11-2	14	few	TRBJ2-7	CASSSQTVTYEQYF
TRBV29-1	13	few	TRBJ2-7	CSAQRAGAYEQYF
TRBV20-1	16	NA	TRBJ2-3	CSATVDRGRATDTQYF
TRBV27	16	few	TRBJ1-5	CASSLMSQGTSQPQHF
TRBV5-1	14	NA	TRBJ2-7	CASSFSGSQNEQYF
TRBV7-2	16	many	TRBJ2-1	CASSLEGGTDYNEQFF
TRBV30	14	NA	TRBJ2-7	CAWSIGTGTNEQYF
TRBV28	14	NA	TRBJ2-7	CASTGGGGSYEQYF
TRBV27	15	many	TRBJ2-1	CASSLGQGRYNEQFF
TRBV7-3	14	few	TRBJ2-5	CASSQWGGQETQYF
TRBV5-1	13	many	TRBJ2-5	CASNIAGLETQYF
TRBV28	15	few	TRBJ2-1	CASSSRDSRGNEQFF
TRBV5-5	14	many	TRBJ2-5	CASSLRQGLETQYF
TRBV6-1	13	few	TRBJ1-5	CASQGAKHQPQHF
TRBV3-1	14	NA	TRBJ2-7	CASSQGPTGNEQYF
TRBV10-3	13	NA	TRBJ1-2	CAISEAQPGGYTF
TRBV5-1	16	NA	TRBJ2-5	CASTGGPTGTQETQYF
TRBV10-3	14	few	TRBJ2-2	CAISEIRGRGELFF
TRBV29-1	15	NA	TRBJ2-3	CSVEDWRTGTDTQYF
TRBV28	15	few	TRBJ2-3	CASTNGGSSTDTQYF
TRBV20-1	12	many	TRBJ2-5	CSARLAGETQYF
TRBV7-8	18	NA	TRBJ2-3	CASSPRLAGGRVTDTQYF
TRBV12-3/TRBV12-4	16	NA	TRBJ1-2	CASSPDRGSLNYGFTF
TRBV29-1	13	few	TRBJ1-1	CSVETDMRSEAFF
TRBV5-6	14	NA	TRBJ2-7	CASSLMTGGYEQYF
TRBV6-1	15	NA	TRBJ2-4	CASTAGGVAKNIQYF
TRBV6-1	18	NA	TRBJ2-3	CASSKSSGGLPSTDTQYF
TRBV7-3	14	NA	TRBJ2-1	CASSAGGRFHEQFF
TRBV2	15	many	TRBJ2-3	CASNILAGGTDTQYF
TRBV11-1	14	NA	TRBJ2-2	CASSLNRFTGELFF
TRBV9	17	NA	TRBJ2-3	CASSVGASGGAGDTQYF
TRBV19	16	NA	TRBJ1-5	CASSMAVWASNQPQHF
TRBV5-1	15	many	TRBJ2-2	CASSWTGAQAGELFF
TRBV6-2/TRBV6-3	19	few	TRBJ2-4	CASSYHRRGLGMSENIQYF
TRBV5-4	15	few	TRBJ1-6	CASSSDPGQNSPLHF
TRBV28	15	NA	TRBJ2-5	CASSSPGTGLETQYF
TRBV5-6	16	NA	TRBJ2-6	CASSLGTGNGANVLTF
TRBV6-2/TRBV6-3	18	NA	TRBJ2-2	CASRKLATGNLNTGELFF
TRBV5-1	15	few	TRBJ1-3	CASSQDGSSGNTIYF
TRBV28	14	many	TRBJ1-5	CASSLQGGNQPQHF
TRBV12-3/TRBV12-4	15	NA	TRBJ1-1	CASTRFQGQNTEAFF
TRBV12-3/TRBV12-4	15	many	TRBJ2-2	CASRWGQGYTGELFF
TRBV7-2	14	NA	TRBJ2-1	CASSLGSRTNEQFF
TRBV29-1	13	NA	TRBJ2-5	CSVEWKTRETQYF
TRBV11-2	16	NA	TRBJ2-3	CASSTLRTGGADTQYF
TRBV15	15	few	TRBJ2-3	CATSRDRGATDTQYF
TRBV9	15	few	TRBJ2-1	CASSETSGLHNEQFF
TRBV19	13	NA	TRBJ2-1	CASSQTGYNEQFF
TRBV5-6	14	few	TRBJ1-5	CASSFRVQNQPQHF